The 24 T cell receptor beta chains below come from one sample, sequenced in a study of identical twins. Each CDR3 protein gets one entry after TCRdb re-called the 5' RACE reads with MiXCR. The sample includes 570,000 or so distinct CDR3 sequences, approximately 10% seen only once; the top ten take around 3.2%. The same data also went into a second study, on yellow fever vaccine responses in identical twins.

The specimen sequenced was PBMCs. Receptor source: a woman younger than 35 in good health.

The table lists this clonotype with a few counts. The V and J genes are TRBV28 and TRBJ2-1; a possible D gene is TRBD2 (5 bases). The V gene's germline CDR1 is MDHEN and CDR2 SYDVKM. Trimming stripped 3 bases from V and 1 base from J, with 7 bases between. The CDR3 is made up of 14 amino acids. The DNA of the CDR3 is TGTGCCAGCAGTTTCGGGGAATCCTACAATGAGCAGTTCTTC. Translation: CASSFGESYNEQFF. Filled out from reference TRBV28 and TRBJ2-1, the complete variable domain reads DVKVTQSSRYLVKRTGEKVFLECVQDMDHENMFWYRQDPGLGLRLIYFSYDVKMKEKGDIPEGYSVSREKKERFSLILESASTNQTSMYLCASSFGESYNEQFFGPGTRLTVL.

This clonotype was observed a handful of times. CDR3 amino acids: CASSFRASSYDEQFF. For the CDR3, the DNA is TGTGCCAGCAGTTTCCGGGCTAGCTCTTATGATGAGCAGTTCTTC. The V call is TRBV28, the J call TRBJ2-1; perhaps TRBD2 as D (5 bases). Trimming cost V 3 bases and J 8 bases, with 17 bases left between them. This CDR3 has 15 amino acids. CDR1 is MDHEN, CDR2 SYDVKM, per germline. Complete variable domain (other parts from reference TRBV28 and TRBJ2-1): DVKVTQSSRYLVKRTGEKVFLECVQDMDHENMFWYRQDPGLGLRLIYFSYDVKMKEKGDIPEGYSVSREKKERFSLILESASTNQTSMYLCASSFRASSYDEQFFGPGTRLTVL.

This clonotype was seen at least ten times. V gene TRBV12-3 or TRBV12-4 combines with J gene TRBJ2-7; D may be TRBD2 (5 bases). CDR3 length equals 13 residues. Trimming took off 1 base at V and 5 bases at J, with 9 bases between the two ends. The CDR3 loop is CASSLGPGNEQYF. The DNA for the CDR3 is TGTGCCAGCAGTTTAGGACCGGGGAACGAGCAGTACTTC.

This clonotype turned up a few times. The chain is built from TRBV29-1 and TRBJ2-7; perhaps TRBD2 as D (6 bases). This CDR3 contains 13 residues. Trimming took 6 bases from V and 2 from J, leaving 14 bases between them. Germline values: CDR1 SQVTM, CDR2 ANQGSEA. The CDR3 DNA reads as TGCAGCGTGACCGGGAGTGGTACCTACGAGCAGTACTTC. This codes for CSVTGSGTYEQYF.

This clonotype has at least ten counts. The V and J genes are TRBV29-1 and TRBJ1-6, with D unclear. The germline V and J ends were trimmed by 0 bases and 10 bases, with 7 bases remaining between them. The CDR3 spans 12 residues. Germline V gives CDR1 SQVTM, CDR2 ANQGSEA. The CDR3 spells CSVEETESPLHF. The CDR3 DNA reads as TGCAGCGTTGAAGAGACCGAATCACCCCTCCACTTT.

This clonotype was counted many times. The chain is built from TRBV27 and TRBJ1-1, with a possible D match to TRBD1 (5 bases). CDR3 length: 15 amino acids. Germline V gives CDR1 MNHEY, CDR2 SMNVEV (reference sequence). V was shortened by 2 bases and J by 4 bases, with 14 bases between the two germline ends. CDR3 bases: TGTGCCAGCAGTTTAATAGGGGCGGTAGGCACTGAAGCTTTCTTT. It encodes CASSLIGAVGTEAFF.

This clonotype was seen many times. The CDR3 DNA sequence: TGTGCCAGCAGTTTCATCGGGACTAGCGAGTACGAGCAGTACTTC. It is translated as CASSFIGTSEYEQYF. The rearrangement links TRBV27 to TRBJ2-7; 10 bases are shared with TRBD2. CDR1 MNHEY and CDR2 SMNVEV come from the germline V gene (reference sequence). CDR3 length equals 15 residues. After removal of 3 bases from V and 4 bases from J, the junction contained 6 bases not matched to a gene.

This clonotype has only a few counts. The chain has TRBV6-1 and TRBJ2-6; TRBD1 agrees at 10 bases. Germline V gene lookup returns CDR1 MNHNS and CDR2 SASEGT. The ends lost 6 bases at V and 0 bases at J; junction bases unmatched: 8. The CDR3 is 18 residues long. CDR3 bases: TGTGCCAGCAGCCGGGGGGACAGGGGTAACTCTGGGGCCAACGTCCTGACTTTC. This encodes CASSRGDRGNSGANVLTF.

The chain couples TRBV20-1 to TRBJ2-5; D is ambiguous. With 0 bases removed from V and 1 base from J, the gap between germline ends came to 12 bases. Germline loops: CDR1 DFQATT, CDR2 SNEGSKA (reference sequence). The CDR3 has 15 residues. This chain's CDR3 is CSARDKSSPQETQYF. CDR3 bases: TGCAGTGCTAGAGATAAATCCAGCCCCCAAGAGACCCAGTACTTC.

The CDR3 nucleotides read TGTGCCAGCAGCGGTAGGGTCTTTTCGCCTGACTATGGCTACACCTTC. The encoded protein is CASSGRVFSPDYGYTF. The rearrangement links TRBV5-6 to TRBJ1-2; no firm D call. Per the germline V gene, CDR1 is SGHDT and CDR2 is YYEEEE. V lost 4 bases, J lost 3 bases, and 19 bases lay in between. CDR3 size: 16 residues.

In this sample, this clonotype turned up many times. The V gene is TRBV20-1, the J gene TRBJ2-3; TRBD1 is a possible D gene (6 bases). The CDR3 has 15 amino acids. Germline CDR1 reads DFQATT; CDR2 reads SNEGSKA (reference sequence). V lost 0 bases, J lost 5 bases, and 15 bases lay in between. DNA of the CDR3: TGCAGTGCTAGAGATCAAGGACAGTATGGAGATACGCAGTATTTT. Encoded protein: CSARDQGQYGDTQYF.

The chain joins TRBV28 to TRBJ2-7; a weak D match, TRBD1 (6 bases). The V gene lost 8 bases and the J gene lost 2 bases, with 13 bases spanning the gap. CDR1 and CDR2 (germline): MDHEN, SYDVKM. This CDR3 has 13 residues. CDR3 in amino acids: CASLDSLAYEQYF. Here the CDR3 DNA reads TGTGCCAGCCTGGACAGTCTGGCCTACGAGCAGTACTTC.

This clonotype has only a few counts. V and J are TRBV20-1 and TRBJ2-5, with TRBD1 matching over 9 bases. The V segment lost 5 bases and the J segment 9 bases; nucleotides outside the gene matches: 7. The V gene's germline CDR1 is DFQATT and CDR2 SNEGSKA (reference sequence). The CDR3 spans 12 residues. The CDR3: CSAGRQGVSQYF. In DNA form, the CDR3 reads TGCAGTGCTGGAAGACAGGGGGTGTCCCAGTACTTC.

This clonotype occurred many times. The chain links TRBV20-1 to TRBJ2-3; no firm D call. The CDR3 is 14 residues long. Trimming pared 1 base from V and 3 bases from J, leaving 11 bases between. Germline-derived CDR1 and CDR2 are DFQATT and SNEGSKA (reference sequence). CDR3 nucleotides: TGCAGTGCTAGAGTTCTGGGGATGACAGATACGCAGTATTTT. It codes for CSARVLGMTDTQYF.

The V and J genes are TRBV7-2 and TRBJ2-5; D remains ambiguous. CDR3 size: 16 residues. V gave up 5 bases and J gave up 1 base, with 17 bases separating them. Germline-derived CDR1 and CDR2 are SGHTA and FQGNSA. CDR3: CASSPGPHHTQETQYF. The CDR3 coding sequence is TGTGCCAGCAGCCCCGGGCCCCACCATACCCAAGAGACCCAGTACTTC.

This clonotype has more than one count but fewer than ten. The genes are TRBV5-1 and TRBJ2-5; D gene ambiguous. Germline CDR1 reads SGHRS; CDR2 reads YFSETQ. CDR3 size: 14 residues. V was cut by 1 base and J by 1 base, with 8 bases left in between. CDR3 protein: CASSLRGSQETQYF. For the CDR3, the DNA is TGCGCCAGCAGCTTGCGTGGCAGCCAAGAGACCCAGTACTTC.

The rearrangement uses TRBV5-1 and TRBJ1-4, with D perhaps TRBD1 (5 bases). Germline-derived CDR1 and CDR2 are SGHRS and YFSETQ. Trimming pared 3 bases from V and 1 base from J, leaving 10 bases between. This CDR3 region has 15 residues. CDR3 in DNA: TGCGCCAGCAGCTGGGGGACTGTAACTAATGAAAAACTGTTTTTT. Protein product: CASSWGTVTNEKLFF.

The chain links TRBV5-1 to TRBJ2-1; 11 nucleotides match TRBD2. This CDR3 has 16 amino acids. V lost 4 bases, J lost 6 bases, and 9 bases stayed unmatched. From germline, CDR1 is SGHRS and CDR2 YFSETQ. CDR3 DNA: TGCGCCAGCAGCCCGGAACTAGCGGGGGCCCGCAATGAGCAGTTCTTC. The encoded protein is CASSPELAGARNEQFF.

This clonotype was recorded a few times. The CDR3 reads CASSFWSGGRAYEQYF. In nucleotides, the CDR3 is TGTGCCAGCAGTTTCTGGTCGGGTGGGCGAGCTTACGAGCAGTACTTC. The V call is TRBV27, the J call TRBJ2-7; D gene uncertain. Germline V gives CDR1 MNHEY, CDR2 SMNVEV (reference sequence). V shed 3 bases and J shed 4 bases, with 19 bases lying between them. The CDR3 loop spans 16 amino acids.

CDR3 nucleotides: TGCAGTGCTCCTGTCGGGGTAGCGAGGAGCGAGCAGTACTTC. Translating it yields CSAPVGVARSEQYF. This chain links TRBV20-1 with TRBJ2-7; D possibly corresponds to TRBD2 (5 bases). The CDR3 loop spans 14 amino acids. The germline V and J ends were trimmed by 5 bases and 6 bases, with 20 bases remaining between them. CDR1 DFQATT and CDR2 SNEGSKA come from the germline V gene (reference sequence).

Concerning this clonotype: At one end the junction does not follow the germline gene, possibly because of a read error. The rearrangement joins TRBV20-1 to TRBJ2-1; 11 bases line up with TRBD2. In germline, CDR1 is DFQATT, CDR2 SNEGSKA (reference sequence). This CDR3 is 14 amino acids long. Written as DNA, the CDR3 is TGCAGTGCGGAACTAGCGGGGGTCTACAATGAGCAGTCCTTC. Translation: CSAELAGVYNEQSF.

This clonotype was seen more than once but under ten times. This sequence joins TRBV6-4 and TRBJ1-6, with 9 bases that match TRBD1. V shed 6 bases, J shed 10 bases, and the junction held 13 bases outside the gene matches. The germline V gene has CDR1 MRHNA and CDR2 SNTAGT. This CDR3 is 16 amino acids long. CDR3 residues: CASRRIPGQGRSPLHF. CDR3 coding DNA: TGTGCCAGCAGACGCATTCCGGGACAGGGAAGGTCACCCCTCCACTTT.

This clonotype was detected only a few times. V and J are TRBV4-3 and TRBJ2-7; D is unclear. V shed 0 bases and J shed 9 bases, with 12 bases lying between them. The CDR3 consists of 13 residues. Per germline, CDR1 LGHNA and CDR2 YSLEER. The CDR3 region is CASSQDYGDGQYF. In DNA, the CDR3 is TGCGCCAGCAGCCAAGATTATGGAGACGGGCAGTACTTC.

Here the CDR3 DNA reads TGTGCCAGCTCACCACTCGAGGCCGGGGAGCTGTTTTTT. Translated: CASSPLEAGELFF. The rearrangement links TRBV18 to TRBJ2-2; no clear D. The germline CDR1 and CDR2 sequences are KGHSH and LQKENI. V gave up 1 base and J gave up 6 bases, with 6 bases separating them. This CDR3 is 13 amino acids long. Full variable domain (missing parts from reference TRBV18 and TRBJ2-2): NAGVMQNPRHLVRRRGQEARLRCSPMKGHSHVYWYRQLPEEGLKFMVYLQKENIIDESGMPKERFSAEFPKEGPSILRIQQVVRGDSAAYFCASSPLEAGELFFGEGSRLTVL.